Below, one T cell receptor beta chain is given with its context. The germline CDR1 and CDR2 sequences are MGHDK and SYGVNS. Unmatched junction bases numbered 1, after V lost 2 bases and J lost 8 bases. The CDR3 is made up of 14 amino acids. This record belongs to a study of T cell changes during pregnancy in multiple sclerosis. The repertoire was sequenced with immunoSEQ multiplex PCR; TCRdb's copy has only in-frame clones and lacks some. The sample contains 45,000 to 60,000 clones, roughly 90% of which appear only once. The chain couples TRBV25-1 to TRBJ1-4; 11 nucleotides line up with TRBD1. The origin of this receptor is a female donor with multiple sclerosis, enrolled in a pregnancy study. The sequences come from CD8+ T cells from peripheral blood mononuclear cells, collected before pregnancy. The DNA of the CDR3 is TGTGCCAGCAGTGAAAGGGACAGGGGGGAAAAACTGTTTTTT. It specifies CASSERDRGEKLFF. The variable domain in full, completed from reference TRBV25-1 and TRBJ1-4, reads EADIYQTPRYLVIGTGKKITLECSQTMGHDKMYWYQQDPGMELHLIHYSYGVNSTEKGDLSSESTVSRIRTEHFPLTLESARPSHTSQYLCASSERDRGEKLFFGSGTQLSVL.